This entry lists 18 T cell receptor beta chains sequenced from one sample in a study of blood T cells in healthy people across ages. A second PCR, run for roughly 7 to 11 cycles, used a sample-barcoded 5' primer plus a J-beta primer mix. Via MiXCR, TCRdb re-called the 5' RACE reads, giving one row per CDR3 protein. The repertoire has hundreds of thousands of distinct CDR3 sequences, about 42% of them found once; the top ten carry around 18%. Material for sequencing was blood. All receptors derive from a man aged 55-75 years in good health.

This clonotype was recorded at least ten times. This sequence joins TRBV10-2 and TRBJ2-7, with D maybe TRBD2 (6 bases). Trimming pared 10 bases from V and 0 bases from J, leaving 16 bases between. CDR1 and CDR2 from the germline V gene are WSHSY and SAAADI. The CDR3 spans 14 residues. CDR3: CATNSGTDSYEQYF. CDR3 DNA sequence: TGCGCCACAAATAGCGGAACTGACTCCTACGAGCAGTACTTC.

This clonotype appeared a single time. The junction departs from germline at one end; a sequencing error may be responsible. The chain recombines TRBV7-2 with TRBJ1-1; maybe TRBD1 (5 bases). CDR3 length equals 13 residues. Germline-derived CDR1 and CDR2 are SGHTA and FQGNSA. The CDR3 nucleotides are TGTGCCAGCAGCTTACCTCGGACAACTGAGGCTTTCTTT. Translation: CASSLPRTTEAFF. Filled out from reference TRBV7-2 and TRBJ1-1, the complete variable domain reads GAGVSQSPSNKVTEKGKDVELRCDPISGHTALYWYRQSLGQGLEFLIYFQGNSAPDKSGLPSDRFSAERTGGSVSTLTIQRTQQEDSAVYLCASSLPRTTEAFFGQGTRLTVV.

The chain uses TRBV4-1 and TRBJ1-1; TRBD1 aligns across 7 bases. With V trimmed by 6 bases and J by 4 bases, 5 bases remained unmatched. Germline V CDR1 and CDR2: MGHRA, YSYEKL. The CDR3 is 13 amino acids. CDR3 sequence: CASRTAGGTEAFF. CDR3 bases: TGCGCCAGCAGGACGGCAGGGGGCACTGAAGCTTTCTTT.

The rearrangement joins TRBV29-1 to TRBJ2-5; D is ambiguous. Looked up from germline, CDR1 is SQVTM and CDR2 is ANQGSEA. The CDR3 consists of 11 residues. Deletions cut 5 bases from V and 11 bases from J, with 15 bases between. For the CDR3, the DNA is TGCAGCGTTAACAGCCCCAATGAGCAGTACTTC. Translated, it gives CSVNSPNEQYF.

CDR3 DNA sequence: TGCAGTGCTAGGGGATACGGGGGGGCACTCCCTAACAATGAGCAGTTCTTC. Translating gives CSARGYGGALPNNEQFF. The chain recombines TRBV20-1 with TRBJ2-1; 8 bases line up with TRBD2. Germline CDR1 reads DFQATT; CDR2 reads SNEGSKA (reference sequence). The CDR3 contains 17 residues. V shed 3 bases, J shed 5 bases, and the junction held 15 bases outside the gene matches.

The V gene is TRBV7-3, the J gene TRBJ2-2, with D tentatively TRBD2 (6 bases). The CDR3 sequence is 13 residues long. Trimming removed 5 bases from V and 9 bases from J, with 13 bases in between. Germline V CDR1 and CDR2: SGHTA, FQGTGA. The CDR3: CASSPRGSRELFF. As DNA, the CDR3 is TGTGCCAGCAGCCCCCGGGGGTCCAGGGAGCTGTTTTTT.

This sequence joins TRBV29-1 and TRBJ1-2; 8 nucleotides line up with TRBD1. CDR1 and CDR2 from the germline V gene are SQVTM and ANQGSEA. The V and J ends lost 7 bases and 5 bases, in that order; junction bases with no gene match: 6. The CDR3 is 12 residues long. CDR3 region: CSDGTGDYGYTF. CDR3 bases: TGCAGCGACGGGACAGGCGATTATGGCTACACCTTC.

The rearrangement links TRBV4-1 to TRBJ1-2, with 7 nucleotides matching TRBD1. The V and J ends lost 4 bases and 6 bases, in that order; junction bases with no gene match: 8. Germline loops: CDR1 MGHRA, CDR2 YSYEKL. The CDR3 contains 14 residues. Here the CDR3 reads CASSPSDREDGYTF. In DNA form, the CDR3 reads TGCGCCAGCAGCCCCTCCGACAGGGAGGATGGCTACACCTTC.

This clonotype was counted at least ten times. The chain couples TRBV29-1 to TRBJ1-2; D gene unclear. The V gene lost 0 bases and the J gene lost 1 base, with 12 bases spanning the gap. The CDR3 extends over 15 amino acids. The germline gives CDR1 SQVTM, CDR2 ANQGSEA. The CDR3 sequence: CSVEERRAINYGYTF. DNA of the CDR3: TGCAGCGTTGAAGAGCGAAGGGCGATTAACTATGGCTACACCTTC.

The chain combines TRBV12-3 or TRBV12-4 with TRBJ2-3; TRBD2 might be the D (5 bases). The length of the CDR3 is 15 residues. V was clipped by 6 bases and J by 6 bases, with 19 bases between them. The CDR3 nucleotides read TGTGCCAGCAGCTCCGGGGAAGCGGCGAGGGATACGCAGTATTTT. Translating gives CASSSGEAARDTQYF.

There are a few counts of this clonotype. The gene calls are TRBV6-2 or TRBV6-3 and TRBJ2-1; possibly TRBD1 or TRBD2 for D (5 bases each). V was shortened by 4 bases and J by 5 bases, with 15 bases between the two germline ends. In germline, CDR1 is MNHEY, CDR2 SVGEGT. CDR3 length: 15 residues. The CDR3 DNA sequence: TGTGCCAGCAGTTTGGGACCGCAGAGGGACAATGAGCAGTTCTTC. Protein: CASSLGPQRDNEQFF.

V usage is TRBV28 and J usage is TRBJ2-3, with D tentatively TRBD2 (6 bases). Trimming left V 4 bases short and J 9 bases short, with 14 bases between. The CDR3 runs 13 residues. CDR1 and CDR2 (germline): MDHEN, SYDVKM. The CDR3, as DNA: TGTGCCAGCAGTTCGGGGGTCAAGGTAACGCAGTATTTT. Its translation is CASSSGVKVTQYF.

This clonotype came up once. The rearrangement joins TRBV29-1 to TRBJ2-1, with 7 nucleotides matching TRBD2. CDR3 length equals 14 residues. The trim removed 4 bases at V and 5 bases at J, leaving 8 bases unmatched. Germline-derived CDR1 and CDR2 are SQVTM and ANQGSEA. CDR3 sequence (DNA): TGCAGCGTTGGCGGGGGTTCCGGTGACAATGAGCAGTTCTTC. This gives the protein CSVGGGSGDNEQFF.

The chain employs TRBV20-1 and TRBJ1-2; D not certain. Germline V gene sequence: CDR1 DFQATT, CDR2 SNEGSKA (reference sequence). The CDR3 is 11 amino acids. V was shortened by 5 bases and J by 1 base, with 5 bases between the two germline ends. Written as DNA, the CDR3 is TGCAGTGCTTACAATAACTATGGCTACACCTTC. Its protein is CSAYNNYGYTF.

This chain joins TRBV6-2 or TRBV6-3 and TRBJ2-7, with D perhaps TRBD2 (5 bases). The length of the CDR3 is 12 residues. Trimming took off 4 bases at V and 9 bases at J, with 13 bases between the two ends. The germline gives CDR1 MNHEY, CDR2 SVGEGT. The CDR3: CASSSGGRGQYF. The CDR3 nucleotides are TGTGCCAGCAGTTCTGGCGGCCGGGGGCAGTACTTC.

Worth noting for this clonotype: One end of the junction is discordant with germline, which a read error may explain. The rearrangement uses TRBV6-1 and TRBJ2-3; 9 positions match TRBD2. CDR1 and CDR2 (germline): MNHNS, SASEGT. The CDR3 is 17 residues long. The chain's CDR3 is CASRPLPASGDTDTRYF. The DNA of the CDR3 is TGTGCCAGCAGGCCTCTCCCGGCTAGCGGGGACACAGATACGCGGTATTTT.

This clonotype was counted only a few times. CDR3 loop: CASSPSGGAMGSTQYF. Written as DNA, the CDR3 is TGCGCCAGCAGCCCTAGCGGGGGGGCCATGGGGAGTACGCAGTATTTT. This chain links TRBV5-1 with TRBJ2-3, with 12 bases that match TRBD2. The CDR3 has 16 amino acids. J gave up 8 bases and V 4 bases, and 11 bases lay outside the gene matches. Per the germline V gene, CDR1 is SGHRS and CDR2 is YFSETQ.

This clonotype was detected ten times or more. CDR3 sequence: CASSQGQAVPEQFF. As DNA, the CDR3 is TGCGCCAGCAGCCAGGGACAGGCGGTTCCTGAGCAGTTCTTC. The rearrangement links TRBV4-3 to TRBJ2-1; 8 bases agree with TRBD1. Germline lookup yields CDR1 LGHNA and CDR2 YSLEER. This CDR3 has 14 amino acids. V was clipped by 3 bases and J by 9 bases; unmatched bases: 7.